This paragraph covers one TCR beta chain sequence. Its matching antigen is unknown. The data derive from a study of T-cell memory formation after mild COVID-19. Study context: TCR clusters were mostly confined to one donor each.

Findings and caveats of the study: From day 15 to 85, contracting clones were balanced between CD4 and CD8, whereas later expanders leaned toward CD4+.

5'RACE primed at constant segments yielded TCR alpha and TCR beta cDNA libraries bearing sample barcodes and UMIs. TCRdb recomputed calls from the 5' RACE reads with MiXCR, one row per CDR3 protein. The sample records approximately 210,000 distinct CDR3 sequences, approximately 20% being singletons. Input material: PBMCs or a T cell subset sorted from them (not recorded which). This clonotype originated in an adult woman who had mild COVID-19 (a few samples of this study predate the infection). Cell type and time point are not known.

CDR3 loop: CASSYSRQASEQYF. The CDR3 DNA is TGTGCCAGCAGTTACTCTCGACAGGCTTCCGAGCAGTACTTC. The chain links TRBV6-5 to TRBJ2-7; a weak D match, TRBD1 (6 bases). V lost 0 bases and J lost 6, with 12 bases in between. The CDR3 length is 14 residues. Germline lookup yields CDR1 MNHEY and CDR2 SVGAGI.